This T cell receptor (beta chain) was profiled in a study of metastatic and nonmetastatic thyroid tumors (dated by TCRdb to 2020 to 2021). Study-wide context: The researchers compared repertoires between peripheral blood samples and tumor or nodule tissue samples from patients with malignant or benign thyroid disease.

Library preparation was by PCR. Sequencer: Illumina HiSeq 4000. High-throughput sequencing was used to profile the CDR3 region of the TCR beta-chain in every patient. Under the source paper's analysis protocol: A classifier to discriminate distant-metastatic papillary thyroid cancer patients was built from CDR3 differences across clinicopathological groups. To measure repertoire diversity the researchers used the Shannon index, while the Morisita-Horn index served to gauge how similar the tumor and blood repertoires were. Using fastp trimming at Q25 and MiXCR clonotype assembly, TCRdb reanalyzed the public sequencing data and kept in-frame beta chains. Clone size and V and J calls follow TCRdb, not the original study. The sample table records about 15,000 clones; approximately 19% of these occur just once. The ten largest make up approximately 12% of the sample. This clone was seen a few times. Its binding antigen is unknown. Per-nucleotide qualities are absent, and no much larger clonotype sits a single base away.

Overall study outcomes, separate from this receptor: In both blood and tumor samples, TCR beta diversity was reported to be significantly higher in malignant tumors than in benign nodules.

Counted from cysteine to phenylalanine, this CDR3 has 13 amino acids. The entry retains the CDR3 DNA only, 39 bases that are in frame from base 1. As encoded in the germline V gene (reference sequence), CDR1 is LNHDA while CDR2 is SQIVND. The V and J ends are trimmed by 4 bases and 7 bases, leaving 10 bases between them. None of the patients had been given any treatment before thyroid surgery. Using T-cell receptor beta sequencing, the researchers looked back retrospectively at clinical samples from patients, gathered between about 2012 and 2018. Sequenced material: blood. The sequence was collected from a female donor with papillary thyroid cancer or a benign thyroid nodule (not recorded which). Some clones in this sample may be carry-over from other donors' samples. The rearranged segments are TRBV19 and TRBJ1-4; the D gene identity is not certain. The nucleotide sequence reads as follows: TGTGCCAGTAGTACCGCTCAGTTTGAAAAACTGTTTTTT. It encodes CASSTAQFEKLFF.